This TCR beta chain was sequenced in a study of beta chain features in type 1 diabetes. Germline CDR1 and CDR2: SGHNT and YYREEE (reference sequence). V was clipped by 4 bases and J by 8 bases, with 12 bases between them. The CDR3 is made up of 12 amino acids. This clone was observed a handful of times. Expressed TCRB transcripts were sequenced because the isolated RNA had all been reverse transcribed beforehand. Produced via immunoSEQ multiplex PCR; TCRdb's table is partial and in-frame only. The sample records roughly 150,000 clones, roughly 9% being singletons. Sequenced input: central memory CD4+ T cells from blood. The V gene is TRBV5-4, the J gene TRBJ1-1; D is ambiguous. The TCR was taken from a woman in her late teens or twenties in good health. CDR3 DNA: TGTGCCAGCAGCGCGCTTGCTGAGGAAGCTTTCTTT. It is translated as CASSALAEEAFF.